The clone carrying this T cell receptor (beta chain) has just one count. PCR was performed a second time for about 7 to 12 cycles using a sample-barcoded 5' primer and a J-beta primer mix. TCRdb itself ran the 5' RACE reads through MiXCR, one entry per CDR3 protein. The sample gives over a million distinct CDR3 sequences, approximately 25% of which show up once; around 0.75% is in the top ten. The data belong to a study of blood T cells in healthy people across ages. This CDR3 spans 18 amino acids. CDR1 is DFQATT, CDR2 SNEGSKA, per germline (reference sequence). V lost 3 bases to trimming and J lost 7 bases; unmatched junction nucleotides: 18. The data were also submitted as part of a second study, on T cells of mothers and their children. That source reports: Sequencing got over 9 million TCR beta CDR3 reads from each mother and some 3 million from each child.

The sample taken for sequencing was blood. The V gene is TRBV20-1, the J gene TRBJ2-1, with TRBD2 matching over 10 bases. The sequence was collected from a girl aged 2-10 years in good health. The CDR3 region is CSARKTLAGELPGNEQFF. For the CDR3, the DNA is TGCAGTGCTAGGAAGACCCTAGCGGGAGAGCTCCCTGGGAATGAGCAGTTCTTC.